These 4 T cell receptor beta chains were sequenced from one sample in a study of blood T cell repertoires in COVID-19. Using immunoSEQ multiplex PCR, the repertoire was profiled, and TCRdb retains in-frame clones only, with some absent. The table shows 140,000 to 150,000 clones, with roughly 90% occurring only once. The specimen was peripheral blood. The receptors derive from a human donor in a cohort sampled during active COVID-19.

V and J are TRBV7-2 and TRBJ2-7; 7 bases are a match to TRBD1. J lost 0 bases, V lost 5 bases, and 7 bases had no gene match. The CDR3 totals 15 residues. Germline V gene sequence: CDR1 SGHTA, CDR2 FQGNSA. The CDR3 sequence: CASSTNWDSSYEQYF. For the CDR3, the DNA is TGTGCCAGCAGCACAAACTGGGACAGCTCCTACGAGCAGTACTTC.

J is TRBJ2-7 and V is TRBV6-5; the match to TRBD1 covers 9 bases. Losses at the gene ends were 6 bases for V and 5 bases for J; bases not matched to a gene: 5. From germline, CDR1 is MNHEY and CDR2 SVGAGI. CDR3 size: 13 residues. CDR3 region: CASRHGQGNEQYF. The CDR3 nucleotides read TGTGCCAGCAGACACGGACAGGGGAACGAGCAGTACTTC.

V is TRBV4-3 and J is TRBJ1-6, with a weak D call TRBD1 (6 bases). V was pared by 0 bases and J by 4 bases, with 13 bases between. Germline CDR1 and CDR2: LGHNA and YSLEER. This CDR3 spans 17 amino acids. The CDR3 sequence is CASSQEKDSDYNSPLHF. CDR3 DNA: TGCGCCAGCAGCCAAGAGAAGGACAGTGATTATAATTCACCCCTCCACTTT.

This rearrangement joins TRBV7-3 to TRBJ2-3, with TRBD2 matching 11 bases. The CDR3 is 19 residues long. Germline assignment: CDR1 SGHTA and CDR2 FQGTGA. J lost 4 bases, V lost 5 bases, and 17 bases had no gene match. This chain's CDR3 is CASSPKRPGNSGRADTQYF. CDR3 in DNA: TGTGCCAGCAGCCCAAAAAGGCCGGGTAATAGCGGGAGGGCAGATACGCAGTATTTT. Full variable domain (remainder filled in from reference TRBV7-3 and TRBJ2-3): GAGVSQTPSNKVTEKGKYVELRCDPISGHTALYWYRQSLGQGPEFLIYFQGTGAADDSGLPNDRFFAVRPEGSVSTLKIQRTERGDSAVYLCASSPKRPGNSGRADTQYFGPGTRLTVL.